A single T cell receptor (beta chain) is shown here with its context. Its target is unknown. A junction end diverges from the germline sequence, so it may reflect a read error. The germline V gene has CDR1 SEHNR and CDR2 FQNEAQ (reference sequence). This CDR3 comprises 17 residues. The PCR ran on 60 Vbeta and 13 Jbeta primers. The protocol was immunoSEQ multiplex PCR, while the TCRdb copy is restricted to in-frame clones and leaves out a portion. This sample has approximately 220,000 clones; approximately 68% occur once, and the top ten carry 1.8%. This entry is derived from a study of cytomegalovirus exposure and HLA in healthy donors. Study-wide results and caveats: In vitro experiments confirmed that a few CMV-associated chains were specific for CMV antigens. Sequencing likely caused a cluster of highly shared sequence variants. The investigators catalogued 164 TCR beta chains as cytomegalovirus-associated.

This receptor was taken from a woman in her 30s in good health and CMV-seronegative. Sequencing was carried out using PBMCs. This sequence joins TRBV7-9 and TRBJ2-4; perhaps TRBD1 as D (5 bases). For the CDR3, the DNA is TGTTCCAGCAGCTTAGTTGGGGCAAGGCAAGCCAAAAACATTCAGTACTTC. Amino acid sequence: CSSSLVGARQAKNIQYF. Full variable domain (rest looked up from reference TRBV7-9 and TRBJ2-4): DTGVSQNPRHKITKRGQNVTFRCDPISEHNRLYWYRQTLGQGPEFLTYFQNEAQLEKSRLLSDRFSAERPKGSFSTLEIQRTEQGDSAMYLCSSSLVGARQAKNIQYFGAGTRLSVL.